Listed below are T cell receptor beta chains from one sample, sequenced in a study of OX40 agonist ivuxolimab in advanced cancers. The method was immunoSEQ multiplex PCR; TCRdb's version includes in-frame clones alone and lacks a portion of them. The sample holds 20,000 to 25,000 clones, more than 65% seen once. The starting material was CD4+ or CD8+ T cells sorted from blood, obtained in a trial of the OX40 agonist ivuxolimab. The receptors here all came from an adult with an advanced solid tumor such as melanoma, head and neck, liver or kidney cancer. Each CDR3 is given with its conserved first and last residue. A D gene is named only where the DNA matches it firmly. Not every row has a clone size; where given, it reads once, few, many or a size class.

j_call	clone_size	v_call	d_call	cdr3_aa	cdr3_nt
TRBJ2-1	-	TRBV4-2	-	CASSLLAASYNEQFF	TGTGCCAGCAGCCTTCTAGCAGCCTCCTACAATGAGCAGTTCTTC
TRBJ2-7	-	TRBV7-2	-	CASSHRDPTYEQYF	TGTGCCAGCAGCCACCGGGACCCCACCTACGAGCAGTACTTC
TRBJ2-1	-	TRBV28	-	CASTPLGGQTTLGQFF	TGTGCCAGCACCCCCCTGGGGGGACAGACTACCCTGGGGCAGTTCTTC
TRBJ2-1	-	TRBV29-1	TRBD2	CSVENFLLAESSYNEQFF	TGCAGCGTTGAGAACTTCCTACTAGCGGAGAGCTCCTACAATGAGCAGTTCTTC
TRBJ2-1	-	TRBV28	-	CASSTWENEQFF	TGTGCCAGCAGTACCTGGGAGAATGAGCAGTTCTTC
TRBJ2-7	-	TRBV9	TRBD2	CASTQLAGGPGDEQYF	TGTGCCAGCACCCAGCTAGCGGGAGGGCCTGGCGACGAGCAGTACTTC
TRBJ2-3	-	TRBV9	TRBD2	CASSPRGGSGRGGTDTQYF	TGTGCCAGCAGCCCCCGAGGTGGTAGCGGGAGGGGGGGCACAGATACGCAGTATTTT
TRBJ2-5	-	TRBV27	TRBD2	CASSLLRGGETQYF	TGTGCCAGCAGTTTACTTCGGGGGGGAGAGACCCAGTACTTC
TRBJ1-1	once	TRBV6-5	-	CASSLTGRNTEAFF	TGTGCCAGCAGCCTCACAGGGAGGAACACTGAAGCTTTCTTT
TRBJ1-3	-	TRBV6-1	-	CAGKGTDSGNTIYF	TGTGCTGGGAAGGGGACGGACTCTGGAAACACCATATATTTT
TRBJ2-5	-	TRBV4-1	TRBD2	CASSSFGGRAQETQYF	TGCGCCAGCAGCAGCTTTGGCGGGAGGGCCCAAGAGACCCAGTACTTC
TRBJ2-1	-	TRBV7-8	-	CASSLADSYNEQFF	TGTGCCAGCAGCTTAGCGGACTCCTACAATGAGCAGTTCTTC
TRBJ2-3	-	TRBV7-9	-	CASSLEGLAIGYAWYF	TGTGCCAGCAGCTTAGAAGGTCTAGCGATTGGCTACGCCTGGTATTTT
TRBJ2-7	once	TRBV7-2	TRBD1	CASSLQQGVMREQYF	TGTGCCAGCAGCTTACAGCAGGGGGTCATGCGCGAGCAGTACTTC
TRBJ2-2	medium-sized	TRBV7-3	-	CASSPGVTGELFF	TGTGCCAGCAGCCCAGGGGTCACCGGGGAGCTGTTTTTT
TRBJ2-7	once	TRBV10-2	-	CASSEGIEQYF	TGCGCCAGCAGTGAAGGGATCGAGCAGTACTTC
TRBJ2-7	-	TRBV5-5	-	CASSLVGYEQYF	TGTGCCAGCAGCTTGGTGGGGTACGAGCAGTACTTC
TRBJ1-2	-	TRBV4-1	-	CASSRAPYYGYTF	TGCGCCAGCAGCCGAGCGCCGTACTATGGCTACACCTTC
TRBJ2-5	once	TRBV13	-	CASSPEWGRGLSQETQYF	TGTGCCAGCAGCCCAGAGTGGGGGAGGGGGCTCTCTCAAGAGACCCAGTACTTC
TRBJ2-7	few	TRBV29-1	-	CSVIRRSSYEQYF	TGCAGCGTTATTCGTCGAAGCTCCTACGAGCAGTACTTC
TRBJ2-1	-	TRBV6-5	-	CASSYPGYNEQFF	TGTGCCAGCAGTTACCCGGGGTACAATGAGCAGTTCTTC
TRBJ2-7	few	TRBV6-1	-	CASSFGSRPHEQYF	TGTGCCAGCAGTTTCGGTTCCCGGCCCCACGAGCAGTACTTC
TRBJ2-3	-	TRBV7-9	TRBD2	CASSFPTSGTDTQYF	TGTGCCAGCAGCTTCCCGACTAGCGGCACAGATACGCAGTATTTT
TRBJ2-5	-	TRBV5-8	-	CASSLGTGGETQYF	TGTGCCAGCAGCTTGGGCACAGGCGGAGAGACCCAGTACTTC
TRBJ1-2	-	TRBV29-1	-	CSVAEAGGYGYTF	TGCAGCGTCGCCGAGGCGGGGGGCTATGGCTACACCTTC
TRBJ2-7	-	TRBV15	TRBD1	CATSRDKGAAYEQYF	TGTGCCACCAGCAGAGATAAGGGGGCCGCCTACGAGCAGTACTTC
TRBJ2-7	once	TRBV4-1	TRBD1	CASSQLGGPYEQYF	TGCGCCAGCAGCCAATTAGGGGGCCCTTACGAGCAGTACTTC
TRBJ1-5	-	TRBV27	-	CASSTGQSNQPQHF	TGTGCCAGCAGTACAGGACAGAGCAATCAGCCCCAGCATTTT
TRBJ2-7	-	TRBV7-6	TRBD2	CASSLDSGSSYEQYF	TGTGCCAGCAGCCTCGATAGCGGGAGCTCCTACGAGCAGTACTTC
TRBJ2-7	-	TRBV2	TRBD1	CASSDTRQGAYEQYF	TGTGCCAGCAGCGATACCAGACAGGGGGCTTATGAGCAGTACTTC
TRBJ2-2	-	TRBV11-2	-	CASSPIKGSDTGELFF	TGTGCCAGCAGCCCGATTAAGGGTAGCGACACCGGGGAGCTGTTTTTT
TRBJ1-6	-	TRBV9	TRBD1	CASSETGGNSPLHF	TGTGCCAGCAGTGAGACAGGGGGAAATTCACCCCTCCACTTT
TRBJ1-2	few	TRBV7-9	TRBD1	CASSYYDREVGYTF	TGTGCCAGCAGCTATTACGACAGGGAGGTTGGCTACACCTTC
TRBJ2-1	-	TRBV7-9	-	CASSLELLEVGSYNEQFF	TGTGCCAGCAGCTTAGAACTTCTGGAGGTAGGCTCCTACAATGAGCAGTTCTTC
TRBJ2-2	-	TRBV6-4	-	CASSGSGNTGELFF	TGTGCCAGCAGTGGCTCGGGAAACACCGGGGAGCTGTTTTTT
TRBJ2-7	-	TRBV5-6	-	CASSPYLGGEQYF	TGTGCCAGCAGCCCATACCTGGGTGGGGAGCAGTACTTC
TRBJ2-7	-	TRBV6-5	-	CASSYSSSYEQYF	TGTGCCAGCAGTTACTCGTCCTCCTACGAGCAGTACTTC
TRBJ2-4	-	TRBV4-1	TRBD2	CASSQPPGGEDIQYF	TGCGCCAGCAGCCAACCTCCCGGGGGGGAGGACATTCAGTACTTC
TRBJ2-7	-	TRBV2	TRBD1	CASSPGTGDEQYF	TGTGCCAGCAGCCCCGGGACAGGGGACGAGCAGTACTTC
TRBJ2-1	-	TRBV4-1	TRBD2	CASSTSGRINEQFF	TGCGCCAGCAGTACTAGCGGGAGGATCAATGAGCAGTTCTTC
TRBJ2-7	-	TRBV27	-	CASSPVYEQYF	TGTGCCAGCAGCCCCGTTTACGAGCAGTACTTC
TRBJ1-1	-	TRBV7-9	-	CASSSTGGGMNTEAFF	TGTGCCAGCAGTTCGACAGGTGGGGGCATGAACACTGAAGCTTTCTTT
TRBJ2-3	once	TRBV4-2	TRBD1	CASSQPTGATDTQYF	TGTGCCAGCAGCCAGCCGACAGGGGCAACAGATACGCAGTATTTT
TRBJ2-1	-	TRBV28	TRBD2	CASRGLLMAGVYNEQFF	TGTGCCAGCAGGGGTCTTCTTATGGCGGGAGTCTACAATGAGCAGTTCTTC
TRBJ2-7	-	TRBV7-9	-	CASSSGTVSYEQYF	TGTGCCAGCAGTTCCGGGACCGTCTCCTACGAGCAGTACTTC
TRBJ1-2	few	TRBV5-4	-	CASSFIWAPDGYTF	TGTGCCAGCAGCTTTATCTGGGCCCCTGACGGCTACACCTTC
TRBJ1-2	-	TRBV25-1	TRBD1	CASRMTGGLYGYTF	TGTGCCAGCAGAATGACAGGGGGCCTCTATGGCTACACCTTC